This T cell receptor (beta chain) was documented in a study of CD8+ T cells in alopecia areata. Treatment described: oral pan-JAK inhibitor, 5-10 mg twice daily. Alopecia areata patients provided lesional scalp punch biopsies and peripheral blood, both collected for the study. Whole-study results and caveats: Tofacitinib did not eliminate many expanded lesional clones from scalp or blood. Expanded CD8+ clones among the top 100, as well as scalp clonality, were significantly decreased by tofacitinib. TCR sharing was clearer in mice than between patients, perhaps partly owing to patient HLA diversity.

J lost 4 bases, V lost 5 bases, and 7 bases had no gene match. The CDR3 loop spans 15 amino acids. CDR1 and CDR2 from the germline V gene are SNHLY and FYNNEI. It was cDNA, reverse transcribed from extracted RNA, that served as the sequencing template. Generated by immunoSEQ multiplex PCR, the TCRdb table keeps only in-frame clones and is missing some. The table has 200,000 to 250,000 clones, 64% seen once. Notes on this clone: What it recognizes is unknown.

The sequencing here drew on CD4+ T cells sorted from blood, taken at week 4, from a patient treated with tofacitinib. This sequence was found in a human donor with alopecia areata. The J gene is TRBJ2-3, the V gene TRBV2, with 9 bases aligning to TRBD1. As DNA, the CDR3 is TGTGCCAGCAGTAAACAGGGGGCTAGGGCAGATACGCAGTATTTT. This gives the protein CASSKQGARADTQYF.